This TCR beta chain was retrieved from a study of cytomegalovirus exposure and HLA in healthy donors. Whole-study context: There were 117 million unique TCR beta sequences, drawn from about 200 million T cells, in an earlier analysis. Overall study findings and caveats: Reported results showed that the classifier diagnosed cytomegalovirus status with high specificity and sensitivity.

J lost 4 bases, V lost 7 bases, and 7 bases had no gene match. CDR3 length equals 14 residues. Germline-derived CDR1 and CDR2 are MNHNS and SASEGT. As for this clone: Antigen unknown.

PCR primers comprised 60 Vbeta and 13 Jbeta primers. The data were produced by immunoSEQ multiplex PCR, yet TCRdb's version contains in-frame clones alone and is incomplete. This sample yields about 89,000 clones, of which about 85% are seen a single time; around 7.4% belongs to the top ten. This sequence joins TRBV6-1 and TRBJ2-3; 8 bases are shared with TRBD2. The TCR originated in a middle-aged man in good health and CMV-seropositive. Sequences were obtained from PBMCs. This CDR3 is CASTRTSSADTQYF. In nucleotides, the CDR3 is TGTGCCAGCACCCGGACTAGCAGTGCAGATACGCAGTATTTT.